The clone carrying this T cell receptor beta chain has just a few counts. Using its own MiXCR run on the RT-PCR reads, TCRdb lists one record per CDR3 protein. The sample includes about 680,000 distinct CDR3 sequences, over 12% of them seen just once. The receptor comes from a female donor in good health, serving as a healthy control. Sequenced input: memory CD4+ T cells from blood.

The chain's CDR3 is CASSGPQGKPQHF. In DNA form, the CDR3 reads TGTGCCAGCAGCGGTCCACAGGGCAAGCCCCAGCATTTT. The genes are TRBV7-2 and TRBJ1-5; perhaps TRBD1 as D (6 bases). Germline V lookup: CDR1 SGHTA, CDR2 FQGNSA. The CDR3 has 13 residues. Trimming left V 5 bases short and J 8 bases short, with 13 bases between.